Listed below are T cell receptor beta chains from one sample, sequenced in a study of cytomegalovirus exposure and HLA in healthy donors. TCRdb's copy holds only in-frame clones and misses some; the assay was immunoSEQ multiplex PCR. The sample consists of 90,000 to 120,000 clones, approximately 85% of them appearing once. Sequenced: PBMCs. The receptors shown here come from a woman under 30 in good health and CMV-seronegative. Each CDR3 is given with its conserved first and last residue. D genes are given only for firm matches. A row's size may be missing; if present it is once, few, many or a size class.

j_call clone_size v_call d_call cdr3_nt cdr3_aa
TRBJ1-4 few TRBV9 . TGTGCCAGCAGCGTACATTCGGGTGGTAATGAAAAACTGTTTTTT CASSVHSGGNEKLFF
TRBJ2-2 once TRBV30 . TGTGCCTGGAGTTGGGCCGACACCGGGGAGCTGTTTTTT CAWSWADTGELFF
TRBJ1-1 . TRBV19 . TGTGCCAGTAGTATAGTCATAGACACTGAAGCTTTCTTT CASSIVIDTEAFF
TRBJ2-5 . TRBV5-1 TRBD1 TGCGCCAGCTCCCCTGGGACAGACCAAGAGACCCAGTACTTC CASSPGTDQETQYF
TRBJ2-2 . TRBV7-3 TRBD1 TGTGCCAGCAGCTTAGGGACAGGGGACACCGGGGAGCTGTTTTTT CASSLGTGDTGELFF
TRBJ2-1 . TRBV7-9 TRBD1 TGTGCCAGCAGCCCCCGTATGGGACAGGGGGCAAATGAGCAGTTCTTC CASSPRMGQGANEQFF
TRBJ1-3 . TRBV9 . TGTGCCAGCAGCGTAGCTTCGGTCCCCATATATTTT CASSVASVPIYF
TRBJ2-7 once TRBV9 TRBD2 TGTGCCAGCAGCCCCAGCGGGGGGGGGTACTCCTACGAGCAGTACTTC CASSPSGGGYSYEQYF
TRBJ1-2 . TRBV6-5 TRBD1 TGTGCCAGCAGTTCCCCGGGACAGACTAACTATGGCTACACCTTC CASSSPGQTNYGYTF
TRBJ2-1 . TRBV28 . TGTGCCAGCAGTCCTCTAGCATACGATGAGCAGTTCTTC CASSPLAYDEQFF
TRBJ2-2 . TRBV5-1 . TGCGCCAGCAGCTTGCGAAAGGCGGGCACCGGGGAGCTGTTTTTT CASSLRKAGTGELFF
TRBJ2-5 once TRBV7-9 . TGTGCCAGCAGCCCCGAGGGACATCCCCAAGAGACCCAGTACTTC CASSPEGHPQETQYF
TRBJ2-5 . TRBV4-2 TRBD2 TGTGCCAGCAGCCTCGGGACTAAAGAGACCCAGTACTTC CASSLGTKETQYF
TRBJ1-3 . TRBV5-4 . TGTGCCAGCAGCTTTTCGGAGCAAGGAAACACCATATATTTT CASSFSEQGNTIYF
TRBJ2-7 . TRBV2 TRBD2 TGTGCCAGCAGTGAAGCTAACAGCGGGGGGGCTTACGAGCAGTACTTC CASSEANSGGAYEQYF
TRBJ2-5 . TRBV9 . TGTGCCAGCAGCGCTGACTGGGAGACCCAGTACTTC CASSADWETQYF
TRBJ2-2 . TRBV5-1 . TGCGCCAGCTACAGGGCGGCGAACACCGGGGAGCTGTTTTTT CASYRAANTGELFF
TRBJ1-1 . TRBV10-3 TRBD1 TGTGCCATCAGTGAGTCGACAGGGCTTGAAGCTTTCTTT CAISESTGLEAFF
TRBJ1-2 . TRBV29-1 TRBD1 TGCAGCGTTGGCCAGGGGGGATATGGCTACACCTTC CSVGQGGYGYTF
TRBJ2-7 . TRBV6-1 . TGTGCCAGCGGACCGGGACACCTCTACGAGCAGTACTTC CASGPGHLYEQYF
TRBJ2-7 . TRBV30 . TGTGCCTTCCTGACCCCCGGGGAGCAGTACTTC CAFLTPGEQYF